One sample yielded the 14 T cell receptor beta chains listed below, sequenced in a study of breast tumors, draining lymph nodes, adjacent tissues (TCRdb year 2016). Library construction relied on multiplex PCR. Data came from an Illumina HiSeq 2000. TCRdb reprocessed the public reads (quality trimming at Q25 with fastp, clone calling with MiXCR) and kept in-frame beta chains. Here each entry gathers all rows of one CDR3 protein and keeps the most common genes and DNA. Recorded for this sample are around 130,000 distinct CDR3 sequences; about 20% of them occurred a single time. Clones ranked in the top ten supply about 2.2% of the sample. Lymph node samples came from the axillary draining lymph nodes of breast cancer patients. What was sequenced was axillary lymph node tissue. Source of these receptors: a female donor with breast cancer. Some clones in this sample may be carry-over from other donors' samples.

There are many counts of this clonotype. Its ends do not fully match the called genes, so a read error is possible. As DNA, the CDR3 is TGTGCTAGCAGCCCACTTACTAGCGGGAGGGCCGCTTACGAGCAGTACTTC. It encodes CASSPLTSGRAAYEQYF. This chain uses TRBV7-7 with TRBJ2-7; 13 bases match TRBD2. The CDR3 consists of 17 residues. CDR1 is SSHAT and CDR2 is FNYEAQ in the germline V gene (reference sequence).

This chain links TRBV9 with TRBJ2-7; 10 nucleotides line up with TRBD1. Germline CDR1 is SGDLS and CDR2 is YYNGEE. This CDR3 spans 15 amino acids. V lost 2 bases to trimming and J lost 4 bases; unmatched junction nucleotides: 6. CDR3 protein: CASSVAGTGVYEQYF. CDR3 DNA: TGTGCCAGCAGCGTTGCCGGGACAGGGGTATACGAGCAGTACTTC.

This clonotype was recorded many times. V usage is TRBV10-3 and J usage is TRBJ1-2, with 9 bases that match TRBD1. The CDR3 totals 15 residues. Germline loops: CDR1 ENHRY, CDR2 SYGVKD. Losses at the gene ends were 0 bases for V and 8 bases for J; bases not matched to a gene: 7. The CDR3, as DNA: TGTGCCATCAGTGAGTCCCTCCGGGACAGGGACGGCTACACCTTC. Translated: CAISESLRDRDGYTF.

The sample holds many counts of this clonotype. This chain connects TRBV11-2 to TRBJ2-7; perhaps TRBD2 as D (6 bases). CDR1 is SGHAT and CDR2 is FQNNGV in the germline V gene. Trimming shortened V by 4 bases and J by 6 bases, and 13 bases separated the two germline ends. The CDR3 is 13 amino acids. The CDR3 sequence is CASSSGGVSEQYF. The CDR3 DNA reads TGTGCCAGCAGCTCCGGCGGGGTGTCCGAGCAGTACTTC. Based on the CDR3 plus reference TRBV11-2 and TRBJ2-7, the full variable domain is EAGVAQSPRYKIIEKRQSVAFWCNPISGHATLYWYQQILGQGPKLLIQFQNNGVVDDSQLPKDRFSAERLKGVDSTLKIQPAKLEDSAVYLCASSSGGVSEQYFGPGTRLTVT.

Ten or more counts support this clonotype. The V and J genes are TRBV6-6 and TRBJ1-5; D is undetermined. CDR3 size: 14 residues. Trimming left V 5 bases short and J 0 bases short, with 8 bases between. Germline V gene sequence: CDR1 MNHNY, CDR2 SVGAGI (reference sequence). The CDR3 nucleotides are TGTGCCAGCAGTCCCGCGAATAGCAATCAGCCCCAGCATTTT. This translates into CASSPANSNQPQHF.

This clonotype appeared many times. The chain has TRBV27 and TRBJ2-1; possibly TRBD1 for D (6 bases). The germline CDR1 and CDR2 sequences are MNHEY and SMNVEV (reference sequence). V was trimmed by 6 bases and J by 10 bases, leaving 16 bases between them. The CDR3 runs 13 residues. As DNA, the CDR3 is TGTGCCAGCAGCAAGGGACAAACAAACGAGCAGTTCTTC. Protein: CASSKGQTNEQFF.

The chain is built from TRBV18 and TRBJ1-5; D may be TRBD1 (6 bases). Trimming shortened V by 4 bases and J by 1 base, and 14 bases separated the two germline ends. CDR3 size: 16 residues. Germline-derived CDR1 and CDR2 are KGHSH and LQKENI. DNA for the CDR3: TGTGCCAGCTCACTACTGGGGGCCGCGAGCAATCAGCCCCAGCATTTT. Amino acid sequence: CASSLLGAASNQPQHF.

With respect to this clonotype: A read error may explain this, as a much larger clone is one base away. CDR3 region: CASSLKGVREETQYF. The DNA for the CDR3 is TGCGCCAGCAGCCTAAAGGGGGTTCGGGAAGAGACCCAGTACTTC. The genes are TRBV5-1 and TRBJ2-5; TRBD1 might be the D (6 bases). The CDR3 has 15 amino acids. Germline V lookup: CDR1 SGHRS, CDR2 YFSETQ. V was clipped by 4 bases and J by 3 bases, with 16 bases between them.

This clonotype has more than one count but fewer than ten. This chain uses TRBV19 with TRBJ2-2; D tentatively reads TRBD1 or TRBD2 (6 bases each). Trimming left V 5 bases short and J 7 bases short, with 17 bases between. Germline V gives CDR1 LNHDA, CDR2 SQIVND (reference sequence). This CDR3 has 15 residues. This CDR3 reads CASSPRGALDGELFF. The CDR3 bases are TGTGCCAGTAGTCCAAGGGGGGCACTTGACGGGGAGCTGTTTTTT.

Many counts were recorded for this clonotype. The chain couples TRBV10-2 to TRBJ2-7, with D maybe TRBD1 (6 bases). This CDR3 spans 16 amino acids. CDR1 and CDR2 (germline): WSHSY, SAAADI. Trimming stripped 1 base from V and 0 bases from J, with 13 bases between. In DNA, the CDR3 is TGCGCCAGCAGTGAGTACACAGGGATTCGCTCCTACGAGCAGTACTTC. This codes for CASSEYTGIRSYEQYF.

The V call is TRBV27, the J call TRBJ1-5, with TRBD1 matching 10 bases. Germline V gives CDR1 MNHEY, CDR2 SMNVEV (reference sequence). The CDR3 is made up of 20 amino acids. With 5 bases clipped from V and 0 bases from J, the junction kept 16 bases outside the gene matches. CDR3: CASSPRQGAYYWDSNQPQHF. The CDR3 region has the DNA TGTGCCAGCAGTCCTCGACAGGGGGCCTATTATTGGGATAGCAATCAGCCCCAGCATTTT.

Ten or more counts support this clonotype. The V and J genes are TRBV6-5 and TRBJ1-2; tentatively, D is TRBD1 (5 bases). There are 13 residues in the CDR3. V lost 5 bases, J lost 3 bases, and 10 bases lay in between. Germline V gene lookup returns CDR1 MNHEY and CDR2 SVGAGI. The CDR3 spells CASSRQLYYGYTF. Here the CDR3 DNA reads TGTGCCAGCAGTCGACAGTTATACTATGGCTACACCTTC.

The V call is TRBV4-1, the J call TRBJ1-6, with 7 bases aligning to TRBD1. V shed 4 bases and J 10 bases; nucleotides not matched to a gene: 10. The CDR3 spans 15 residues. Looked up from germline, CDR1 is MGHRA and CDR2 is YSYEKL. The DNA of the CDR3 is TGCGCCAGCAGCCTAGACAGGGACCGATTATCACCCCTCCACTTT. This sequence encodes CASSLDRDRLSPLHF.

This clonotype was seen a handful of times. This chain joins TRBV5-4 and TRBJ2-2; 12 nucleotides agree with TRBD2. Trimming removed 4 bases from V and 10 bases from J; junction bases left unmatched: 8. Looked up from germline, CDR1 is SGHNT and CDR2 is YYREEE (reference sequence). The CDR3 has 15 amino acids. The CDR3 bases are TGTGCCAGCAGCACGGGACTAGCGGGTCTTACGGAGCTGTTTTTT. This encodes CASSTGLAGLTELFF.